The clone carrying this T cell receptor beta chain has ten or more counts. Its antigen is not known. The data stem from a study of T cells in Graves' hyperthyroidism and ophthalmopathy. There were TCR beta CDR3 regions amplified from RNA transcripts. During a first-round RT-PCR of the TCR CDR3, the HTBI primer set was used. TCRdb ran MiXCR on the multiplex PCR reads and lists one entry per CDR3 protein. Here the sample spans about 250,000 distinct CDR3 sequences, around 15% being singletons. CDR1 and CDR2 (germline): SGHVS, FQNEAQ. The CDR3 runs to 13 residues. V was pared by 5 bases and J by 7 bases, with 12 bases between. Study findings and constraints: Blood samples included most of the expanded thyroid clonotypes exceeding 0.001. By a 13 V-J model, ophthalmopathy was set apart from stable hyperthyroidism.

The chain joins TRBV7-8 to TRBJ2-1; the D is unclear. The clonotype was recovered from a woman between 50 and 59 years old with Graves' hyperthyroidism that later progressed to Graves' ophthalmopathy. The sequencing sample was made of blood. The CDR3 DNA sequence: TGTGCCAGCAGCATTTTCGTAGCAAATGAGCAGTTCTTC. It encodes CASSIFVANEQFF. The variable domain in full, completed from reference TRBV7-8 and TRBJ2-1, reads GAGVSQSPRYKVAKRGQDVALRCDPISGHVSLFWYQQALGQGPEFLTYFQNEAQLDKSGLPSDRFFAERPEGSVSTLKIQRTQQEDSAVYLCASSIFVANEQFFGPGTRLTVL.